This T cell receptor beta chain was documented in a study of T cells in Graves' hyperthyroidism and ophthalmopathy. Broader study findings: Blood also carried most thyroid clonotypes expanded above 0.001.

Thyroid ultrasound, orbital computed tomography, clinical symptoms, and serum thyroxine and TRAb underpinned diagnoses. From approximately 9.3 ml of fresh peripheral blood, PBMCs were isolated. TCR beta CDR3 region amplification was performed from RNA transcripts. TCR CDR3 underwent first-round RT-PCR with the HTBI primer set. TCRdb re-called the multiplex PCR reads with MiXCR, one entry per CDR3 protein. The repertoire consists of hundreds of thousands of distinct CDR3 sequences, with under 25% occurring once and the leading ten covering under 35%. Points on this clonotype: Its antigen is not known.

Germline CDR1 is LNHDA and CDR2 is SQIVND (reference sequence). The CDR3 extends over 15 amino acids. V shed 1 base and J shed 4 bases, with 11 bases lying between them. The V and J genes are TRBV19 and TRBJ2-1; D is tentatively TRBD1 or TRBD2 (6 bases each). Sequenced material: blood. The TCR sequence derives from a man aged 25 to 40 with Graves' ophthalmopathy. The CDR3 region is CASSIGRGVYNEQFF. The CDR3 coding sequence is TGTGCCAGTAGTATAGGTAGGGGGGTTTACAATGAGCAGTTCTTC.